Below, 28 T cell receptor beta chains from the same sample are listed, as sequenced in a study of blood T cell repertoires in COVID-19. Libraries were prepared by immunoSEQ multiplex PCR; TCRdb keeps only in-frame clonotypes and omits some of them. The table lists about 230,000 clones, around 85% of them singletons, with approximately 5.1% in the top ten. The sequencing sample was made of peripheral blood. The receptor source for this set is a man aged 45-65 years with COVID-19, enrolled during active disease.

This clone occurred a few times. The V gene is TRBV7-6, the J gene TRBJ1-6; 8 bases are a match to TRBD1. Trimming at V came to 1 base and at J to 9 bases, leaving 8 bases not matched to a gene. The CDR3 has 16 residues. CDR1 is SGHVS, CDR2 FNYEAQ, per germline. The CDR3 DNA follows: TGTGCCAGCAGCTTAGACGCAGGGGGCAGGAGTTCACCCCTCCACTTT. As protein: CASSLDAGGRSSPLHF.

V gene TRBV4-2 combines with J gene TRBJ1-4, with 7 bases fitting TRBD1. CDR1 is LGHNA and CDR2 is YNFKEQ in the germline V gene. This CDR3 region has 16 residues. V shed 0 bases, J shed 7 bases, and the junction held 8 bases outside the gene matches. CDR3 amino acids: CASSQDLYRGSEKLFF. As DNA, the CDR3 is TGTGCCAGCAGCCAAGATCTTTACAGGGGTAGTGAAAAACTGTTTTTT.

This clone was detected only once. The V call is TRBV6-1, the J call TRBJ1-1; D may be TRBD1 (5 bases). Trimming cost V 1 base and J 5 bases, with 8 bases left between them. Germline loops: CDR1 MNHNS, CDR2 SASEGT. This CDR3 contains 13 residues. The CDR3 DNA sequence: TGTGCCAGCAGTGAAGGCAGACAGACTGAAGCTTTCTTT. Its translation is CASSEGRQTEAFF.

As for this clone: Other DNA sequences in this sample translate to the same CDR3. The V gene is TRBV9, the J gene TRBJ1-3; D might be TRBD1 (5 bases). CDR1 and CDR2 (germline): SGDLS, YYNGEE. This CDR3 spans 14 amino acids. V gave up 3 bases and J gave up 1 base, with 8 bases separating them. The DNA of the CDR3 is TGTGCCAGCAGCGCCGACAGTTCTGGAAACACCATATATTTT. Its protein product is CASSADSSGNTIYF. The variable domain in full, with the rest retrieved from reference TRBV9 and TRBJ1-3, is DSGVTQTPKHLITATGQRVTLRCSPRSGDLSVYWYQQSLDQGLQFLIQYYNGEERAKGNILERFSAQQFPDLHSELNLSSLELGDSALYFCASSADSSGNTIYFGEGSWLTVV.

This clone showed up just once. This chain links TRBV6-5 with TRBJ1-1; 8 bases are a match to TRBD1. There are 15 residues in the CDR3. V gave up 6 bases and J gave up 5 bases; unmatched junction bases: 11. Germline V CDR1 and CDR2: MNHEY, SVGAGI. CDR3 sequence reads: CASRLTGGWVTEAFF. The CDR3 DNA follows: TGTGCCAGCAGACTTACAGGGGGGTGGGTGACTGAAGCTTTCTTT.

The rearrangement uses TRBV4-3 and TRBJ1-5, with 7 bases matching TRBD1. V lost 0 bases to trimming and J lost 3 bases; unmatched junction nucleotides: 14. Germline-derived CDR1 and CDR2 are LGHNA and YSLEER. The CDR3 runs 19 residues. The DNA of the CDR3 is TGCGCCAGCAGCCAAGATCTAGTAAGATGGGGACAGTCCAATCAGCCCCAGCATTTT. This gives the protein CASSQDLVRWGQSNQPQHF.

This clone was observed a few times. The chain uses TRBV5-1 and TRBJ2-7; D perhaps matches TRBD2 (7 bases). Germline V gene sequence: CDR1 SGHRS, CDR2 YFSETQ. The V end was cut by 1 base, the J end by 4 bases, with 15 bases between. CDR3 length: 15 amino acids. CDR3 coding DNA: TGCGCCAGCAGCTTGTTGGGGGGGCCATCATACGAGCAGTACTTC. This gives the protein CASSLLGGPSYEQYF.

In this sample, this clone turned up a few times. V usage is TRBV6-6 and J usage is TRBJ1-2; TRBD1 is a possible D gene (5 bases). The V end lost 3 bases, the J end lost 4 bases, and 9 bases lay between the germline ends. From germline, CDR1 is MNHNY and CDR2 SVGAGI (reference sequence). The CDR3 covers 13 residues. The CDR3 bases are TGTGCCAGCAGTTATGGGGGAGGCTATGGCTACACCTTC. Amino acid sequence: CASSYGGGYGYTF.

The chain carries TRBV9 and TRBJ2-2, with 11 bases fitting TRBD2. The V segment lost 4 bases and the J segment 0 bases; nucleotides outside the gene matches: 8. The germline V gene encodes CDR1 SGDLS and CDR2 YYNGEE. The CDR3 is made up of 18 amino acids. The CDR3 nucleotides are TGTGCCAGCAGCTCCCCCCCGGGACTAGCGGCGAACACCGGGGAGCTGTTTTTT. Translated: CASSSPPGLAANTGELFF.

The rearrangement joins TRBV10-3 to TRBJ2-3; the D is unclear. This CDR3 spans 14 amino acids. V lost 8 bases, J lost 8 bases, and 20 bases lay in between. Germline V gene lookup returns CDR1 ENHRY and CDR2 SYGVKD. The DNA for the CDR3 is TGTGCCATCGCCGAGACACCCTCGCCTGCTACGCAGTATTTT. Protein product: CAIAETPSPATQYF.

The chain joins TRBV7-3 to TRBJ2-1; 11 bases are a match to TRBD1. Trimming cost V 5 bases and J 8 bases; bases outside gene matches: 5. This CDR3 contains 14 residues. The germline CDR1 and CDR2 sequences are SGHTA and FQGTGA. CDR3 DNA: TGTGCCAGCAGCCAGGGACAGGGGGTTGATGAGCAGTTCTTC. Its translation: CASSQGQGVDEQFF.

This rearrangement joins TRBV4-2 to TRBJ1-1; maybe TRBD1 (5 bases). The CDR3 consists of 16 residues. The germline gives CDR1 LGHNA, CDR2 YNFKEQ. Trimming left V 4 bases short and J 0 bases short, with 15 bases between. The CDR3 DNA sequence: TGTGCCAGCAGCCCCGGCGGGGCTACAATGAACACTGAAGCTTTCTTT. Encoded protein: CASSPGGATMNTEAFF.

The chain links TRBV6-2 or TRBV6-3 to TRBJ2-1; 9 bases agree with TRBD2. Germline CDR1 reads MNHEY; CDR2 reads SVGEGT. The CDR3 spans 18 residues. V trimming: 0 bases; J trimming: 10 bases; junction bases outside the gene matches: 16. In DNA form, the CDR3 reads TGTGCCAGCAGTTACTCGAAGGGACTAGCTACAACCGGGGCGGAGCAGTTCTTC. It is translated as CASSYSKGLATTGAEQFF.

The V gene is TRBV14, the J gene TRBJ1-4, with D possibly TRBD1 on 5 matching bases. V lost 6 bases and J 6 bases, leaving 20 bases between the germline ends. There are 16 residues in the CDR3. Germline V gene data show CDR1 as SGHDN and CDR2 as FVKESK. The chain's CDR3 is CASSNDGTKGYEKLFF. The CDR3, as DNA: TGTGCCAGCAGTAACGACGGTACGAAGGGGTATGAAAAACTGTTTTTT. The full variable domain, completed using reference TRBV14 and TRBJ1-4, is EAGVTQFPSHSVIEKGQTVTLRCDPISGHDNLYWYRRVMGKEIKFLLHFVKESKQDESGMPNNRFLAERTGGTYSTLKVQPAELEDSGVYFCASSNDGTKGYEKLFFGSGTQLSVL.

This chain connects TRBV15 to TRBJ1-2; 7 bases match TRBD1. CDR1 and CDR2 from the germline V gene are LNHNV and YYDKDF (reference sequence). Trimming cost V 6 bases and J 0 bases; bases outside gene matches: 7. The length of the CDR3 is 15 residues. In nucleotides, the CDR3 is TGTGCCACCAGACCGGGACAGATCTCTAACTATGGCTACACCTTC. Its translation is CATRPGQISNYGYTF.

V and J are TRBV7-2 and TRBJ2-7, with D unclear. CDR1 and CDR2 (germline): SGHTA, FQGNSA. The CDR3 sequence is 11 residues long. V shed 2 bases and J shed 8 bases, with 7 bases lying between them. CDR3 DNA: TGTGCCAGCAGCTTAATGGCCCAGCAGTACTTC. It encodes CASSLMAQQYF.

The chain carries TRBV12-3 or TRBV12-4 and TRBJ2-7; no definite D call. The CDR3 totals 12 residues. The V and J ends lost 3 bases and 2 bases respectively, with 5 bases between them. CDR3 sequence reads: CASSFSPYEQYF. The CDR3 DNA reads as TGTGCCAGCAGTTTTAGCCCCTACGAGCAGTACTTC.

The CDR3 DNA is TGTGCCAGCGGCATGGGTGGGGCAGAATCACCCCTCCACTTT. It specifies CASGMGGAESPLHF. The V call is TRBV3-1 (or the pseudogene TRBV3-2), the J call TRBJ1-6; D possibly corresponds to TRBD1 (5 bases). With 8 bases removed from V and 10 bases from J, the gap between germline ends came to 18 bases. Per the germline V gene, CDR1 is LGHDT and CDR2 is YNNKEL (reference sequence). The CDR3 runs to 14 residues.

The chain couples TRBV10-1 to TRBJ1-2; 11 positions match TRBD1. V was clipped by 6 bases and J by 5 bases; unmatched bases: 5. The CDR3 covers 14 residues. Germline CDR1 reads WNHNN; CDR2 reads SYGVQD (reference sequence). The CDR3 DNA is TGCGCCAGCAGATTGGACAGGGGGCAGTATGGCTACACCTTC. Translating it yields CASRLDRGQYGYTF.

The rearrangement links TRBV4-1 to TRBJ2-7; D gene ambiguous. The germline V gene has CDR1 MGHRA and CDR2 YSYEKL. Trimming took off 1 base at V and 0 bases at J, with 10 bases between the two ends. The length of the CDR3 is 15 residues. In DNA form, the CDR3 reads TGCGCCAGCAGCCAAGCGTGGCAGATCTCCTACGAGCAGTACTTC. Its translation is CASSQAWQISYEQYF.

This chain joins TRBV11-2 and TRBJ1-1, with 8 positions matching TRBD1. There are 14 residues in the CDR3. With V trimmed by 2 bases and J by 1 base, 0 bases remained unmatched. CDR1 SGHAT and CDR2 FQNNGV come from the germline V gene. The CDR3 protein is CASSLTGGNTEAFF. The CDR3 DNA sequence: TGTGCCAGCAGCTTAACAGGGGGGAACACTGAAGCTTTCTTT.

This clone came up a few times. The chain carries TRBV25-1 and TRBJ1-2; a weak D match, TRBD1 (5 bases). The CDR3 consists of 15 residues. V lost 2 bases and J 6 bases, leaving 16 bases between the germline ends. Germline CDR1 and CDR2: MGHDK and SYGVNS. CDR3 sequence reads: CASSEGHGGYHGYTF. CDR3 DNA sequence: TGTGCCAGCAGTGAAGGACACGGGGGGTATCATGGCTACACCTTC.

This chain joins TRBV27 and TRBJ2-1; the match to TRBD1 covers 7 bases. The CDR3 is 14 residues long. Germline V lookup: CDR1 MNHEY, CDR2 SMNVEV (reference sequence). V lost 5 bases, J lost 1 base, and 2 bases stayed unmatched. The CDR3 DNA reads as TGTGCCAGCAGTGGCAGGGGGTCCTACAATGAGCAGTTCTTC. The encoded protein is CASSGRGSYNEQFF.

This clone turned up a few times. This chain links TRBV24-1 with TRBJ1-6; possibly TRBD1 for D (5 bases). V lost 2 bases, J lost 8 bases, and 12 bases lay in between. There are 15 residues in the CDR3. CDR1 is KGHDR and CDR2 is SFDVKD in the germline V gene. The DNA of the CDR3 is TGTGCCACCAGTGATTCCCCAGGGTGGGATTCACCCCTCCACTTT. Protein product: CATSDSPGWDSPLHF.

This clone was counted ten times or more. This sequence joins TRBV7-6 and TRBJ1-2; possible D gene TRBD1, 5 bases. The CDR3 runs 15 residues. Trimming removed 3 bases at V and 6 bases at J, with 17 bases between. Germline V gene lookup returns CDR1 SGHVS and CDR2 FNYEAQ. The CDR3 DNA reads TGTGCCAGCAGCTTTAAGGGAACAACGGGGGATGGCTACACCTTC. It is translated as CASSFKGTTGDGYTF. Together with reference TRBV7-6 and TRBJ1-2, the CDR3 gives the full variable domain: GAGVSQSPRYKVTKRGQDVALRCDPISGHVSLYWYRQALGQGPEFLTYFNYEAQQDKSGLPNDRFSAERPEGSISTLTIQRTEQRDSAMYRCASSFKGTTGDGYTFGSGTRLTVV.

This chain joins TRBV27 and TRBJ1-4; TRBD1 might be the D (5 bases). The germline V gene encodes CDR1 MNHEY and CDR2 SMNVEV (reference sequence). The CDR3 consists of 14 residues. V was trimmed by 10 bases and J by 4 bases, leaving 16 bases between them. The DNA of the CDR3 is TGTGCCACTTCCCCAGGGTGGCTTAATGAAAAACTGTTTTTT. Translation: CATSPGWLNEKLFF.

The rearrangement links TRBV7-2 to TRBJ2-1; weak D call: TRBD2 (6 bases). Germline CDR1 reads SGHTA; CDR2 reads FQGNSA. V was pared by 3 bases and J by 3 bases, with 12 bases between. This CDR3 region has 15 residues. CDR3 sequence reads: CASSFSTSGYNEQFF. The CDR3 bases are TGTGCCAGCAGCTTTTCGACTAGTGGCTACAATGAGCAGTTCTTC.

The count of this clone is one. The chain recombines TRBV5-4 with TRBJ1-2; 7 positions agree with TRBD1. The CDR3 is 16 amino acids. The V segment lost 0 bases and the J segment 1 base; nucleotides outside the gene matches: 6. Per germline, CDR1 SGHNT and CDR2 YYREEE (reference sequence). DNA of the CDR3: TGTGCCAGCAGCTTGGACGGGGGACAGCATAACTATGGCTACACCTTC. Its protein product is CASSLDGGQHNYGYTF.